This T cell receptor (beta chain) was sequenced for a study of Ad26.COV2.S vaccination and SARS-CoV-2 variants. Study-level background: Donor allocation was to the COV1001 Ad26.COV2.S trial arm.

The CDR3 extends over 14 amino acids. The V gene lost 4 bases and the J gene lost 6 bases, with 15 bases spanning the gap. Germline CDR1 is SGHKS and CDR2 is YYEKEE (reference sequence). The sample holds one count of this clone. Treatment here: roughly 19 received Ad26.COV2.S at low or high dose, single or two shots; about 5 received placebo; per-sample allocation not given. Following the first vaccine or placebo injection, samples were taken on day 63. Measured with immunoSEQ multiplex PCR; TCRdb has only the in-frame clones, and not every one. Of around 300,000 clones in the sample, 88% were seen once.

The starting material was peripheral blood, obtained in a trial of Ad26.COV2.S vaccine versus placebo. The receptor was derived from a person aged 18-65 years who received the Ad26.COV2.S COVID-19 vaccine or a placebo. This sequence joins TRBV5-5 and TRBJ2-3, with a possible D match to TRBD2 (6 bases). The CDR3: CASSLPGLRDTQYF. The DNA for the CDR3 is TGTGCCAGCAGCCTACCGGGACTGCGTGATACGCAGTATTTT.